This TCR beta chain emerged from a study of T cell responses to AZD1222 COVID-19 vaccine. Study-wide results and limits: Per reports, nearly half of all spike-specific TCRs target regions that are unmutated in variants.

Germline values: CDR1 SNHLY, CDR2 FYNNEI. Trimming removed 6 bases from V and 9 bases from J; junction bases left unmatched: 7. The CDR3 contains 14 residues. The table came from immunoSEQ multiplex PCR; TCRdb's copy has only in-frame clones and leaves some out. Of about 110,000 clones detected, roughly 84% appear once; the ten largest clones hold about 3.5%. As for this clone: What it binds is not known.

The sequenced sample was peripheral blood, obtained on day 0 of AZD1222 vaccination. The TCR originated in an adult in good health. The chain carries TRBV2 and TRBJ1-6; TRBD1 agrees at 8 bases. The CDR3 nucleotides read TGTGCCAGCAGCAAAGACAGGGGTAGTTCACCCCTCCACTTT. Translated, it gives CASSKDRGSSPLHF.